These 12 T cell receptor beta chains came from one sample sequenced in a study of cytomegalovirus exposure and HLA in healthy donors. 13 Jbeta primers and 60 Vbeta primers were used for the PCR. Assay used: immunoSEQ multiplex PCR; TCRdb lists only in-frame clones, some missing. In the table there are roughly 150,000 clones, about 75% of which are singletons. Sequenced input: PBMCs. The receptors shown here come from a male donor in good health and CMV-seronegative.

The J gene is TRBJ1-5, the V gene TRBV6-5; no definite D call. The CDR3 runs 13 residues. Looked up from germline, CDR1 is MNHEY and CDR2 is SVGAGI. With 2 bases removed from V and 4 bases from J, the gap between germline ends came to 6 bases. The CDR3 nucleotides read TGTGCCAGCAGTTACAGCATGAATCAGCCCCAGCATTTT. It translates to CASSYSMNQPQHF.

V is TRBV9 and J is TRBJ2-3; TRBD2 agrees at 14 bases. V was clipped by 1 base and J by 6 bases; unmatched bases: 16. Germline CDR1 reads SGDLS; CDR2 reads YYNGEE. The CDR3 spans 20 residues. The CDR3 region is CASSVNPTSGGAVRGDTQYF. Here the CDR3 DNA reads TGTGCCAGCAGCGTAAATCCGACTAGCGGGGGGGCTGTAAGAGGGGATACGCAGTATTTT.

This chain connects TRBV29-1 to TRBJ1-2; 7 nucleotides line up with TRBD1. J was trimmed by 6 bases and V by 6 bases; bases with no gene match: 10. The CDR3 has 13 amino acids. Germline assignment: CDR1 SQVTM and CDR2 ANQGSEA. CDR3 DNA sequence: TGCAGCGTCCGGACAGGAGCGGCGGATGGCTACACCTTC. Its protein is CSVRTGAADGYTF.

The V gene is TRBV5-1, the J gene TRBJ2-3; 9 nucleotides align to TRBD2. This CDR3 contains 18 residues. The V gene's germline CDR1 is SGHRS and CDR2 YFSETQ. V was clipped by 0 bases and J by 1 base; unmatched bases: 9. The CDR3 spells CASSLALASGVRTDTQYF. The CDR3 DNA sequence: TGCGCCAGCAGCTTGGCCCTGGCTAGCGGGGTTCGCACAGATACGCAGTATTTT. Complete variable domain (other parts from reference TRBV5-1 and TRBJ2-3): KAGVTQTPRYLIKTRGQQVTLSCSPISGHRSVSWYQQTPGQGLQFLFEYFSETQRNKGNFPGRFSGRQFSNSRSEMNVSTLELGDSALYLCASSLALASGVRTDTQYFGPGTRLTVL.

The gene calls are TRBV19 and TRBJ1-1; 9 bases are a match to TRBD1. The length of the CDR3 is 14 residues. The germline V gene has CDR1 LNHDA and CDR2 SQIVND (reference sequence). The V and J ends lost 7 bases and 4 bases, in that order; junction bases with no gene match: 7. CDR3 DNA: TGTGCCAGTACCGAAGGACAGGGGAGCACTGAAGCTTTCTTT. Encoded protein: CASTEGQGSTEAFF.

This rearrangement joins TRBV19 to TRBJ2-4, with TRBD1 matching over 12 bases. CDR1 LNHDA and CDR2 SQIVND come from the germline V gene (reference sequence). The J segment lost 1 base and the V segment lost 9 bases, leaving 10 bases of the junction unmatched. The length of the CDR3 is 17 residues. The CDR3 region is CASSGTGGSRAKNIQYF. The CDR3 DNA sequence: TGTGCCAGCTCCGGGACAGGGGGCTCCCGGGCCAAAAACATTCAGTACTTC.

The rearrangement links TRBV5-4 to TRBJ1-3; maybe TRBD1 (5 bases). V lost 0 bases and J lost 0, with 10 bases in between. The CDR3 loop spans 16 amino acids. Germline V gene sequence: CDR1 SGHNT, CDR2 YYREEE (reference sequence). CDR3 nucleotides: TGTGCCAGCAGCTTGGGGGGACTTAGCTCTGGAAACACCATATATTTT. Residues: CASSLGGLSSGNTIYF.

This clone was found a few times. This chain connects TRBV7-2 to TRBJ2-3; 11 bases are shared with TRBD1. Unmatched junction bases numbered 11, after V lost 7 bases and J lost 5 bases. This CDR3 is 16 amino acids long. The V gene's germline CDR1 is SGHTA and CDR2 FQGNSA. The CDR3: CASTPIGQGAIDTQYF. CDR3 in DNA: TGTGCCAGCACCCCTATAGGACAGGGGGCCATAGATACGCAGTATTTT.

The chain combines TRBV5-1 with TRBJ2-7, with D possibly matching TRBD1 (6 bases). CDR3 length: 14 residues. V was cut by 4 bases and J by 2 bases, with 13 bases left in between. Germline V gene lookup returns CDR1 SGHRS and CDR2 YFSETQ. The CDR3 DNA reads TGCGCCAGCAGCACCCAGGACAGAGCCTACGAGCAGTACTTC. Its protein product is CASSTQDRAYEQYF.

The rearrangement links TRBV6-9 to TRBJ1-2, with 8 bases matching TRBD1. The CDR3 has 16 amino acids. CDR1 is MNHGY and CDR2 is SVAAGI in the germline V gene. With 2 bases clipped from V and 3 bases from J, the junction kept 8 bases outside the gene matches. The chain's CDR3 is CASSYPVRGRYYGYTF. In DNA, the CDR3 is TGTGCCAGCAGTTATCCCGTCAGGGGGCGATACTATGGCTACACCTTC.

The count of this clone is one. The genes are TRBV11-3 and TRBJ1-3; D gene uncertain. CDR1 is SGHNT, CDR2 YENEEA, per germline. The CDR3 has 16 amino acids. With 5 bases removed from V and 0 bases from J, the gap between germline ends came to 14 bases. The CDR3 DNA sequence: TGTGCCAGCAGCCGCTCCGGGATGGGCTCTGGAAACACCATATATTTT. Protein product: CASSRSGMGSGNTIYF.

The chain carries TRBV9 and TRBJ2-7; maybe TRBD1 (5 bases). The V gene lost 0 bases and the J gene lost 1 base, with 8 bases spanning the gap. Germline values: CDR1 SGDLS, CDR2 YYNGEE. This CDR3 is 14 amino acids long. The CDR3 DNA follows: TGTGCCAGCAGCGTAGATCAGGGTTCCTACGAGCAGTACTTC. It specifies CASSVDQGSYEQYF.